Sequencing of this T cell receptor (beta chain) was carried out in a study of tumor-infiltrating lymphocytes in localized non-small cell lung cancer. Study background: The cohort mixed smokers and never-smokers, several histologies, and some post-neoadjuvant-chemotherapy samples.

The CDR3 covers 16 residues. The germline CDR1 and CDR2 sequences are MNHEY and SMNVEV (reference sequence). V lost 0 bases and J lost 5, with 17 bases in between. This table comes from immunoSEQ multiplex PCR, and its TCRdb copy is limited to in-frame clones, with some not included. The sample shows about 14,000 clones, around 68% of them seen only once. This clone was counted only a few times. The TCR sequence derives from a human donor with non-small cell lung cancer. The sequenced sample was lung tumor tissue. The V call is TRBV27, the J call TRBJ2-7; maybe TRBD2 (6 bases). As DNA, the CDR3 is TGTGCCAGCAGTTTATCGTGGAGGGGCTTGTCGAACGAGCAGTACTTC. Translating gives CASSLSWRGLSNEQYF.